These 17 T cell receptor beta chains originate from one sample sequenced in a study of cytomegalovirus exposure and HLA in healthy donors. With 60 Vbeta and 13 Jbeta primers, the PCR was carried out. Here immunoSEQ multiplex PCR was the method, and the copy in TCRdb shows in-frame clones only, minus some. The table has 120,000 to 150,000 clones, less than 85% seen once. Sequenced material: PBMCs. The origin of the receptors is a man between 40 and 49 years old in good health and CMV-seropositive.

The chain links TRBV6-5 to TRBJ2-1; weak D call: TRBD1 (5 bases). Trimming left V 6 bases short and J 2 bases short, with 14 bases between. CDR1 is MNHEY and CDR2 is SVGAGI in the germline V gene. CDR3 length: 15 amino acids. CDR3 bases: TGTGCCAGCAGCCTAGACAGTTCAGCCTACAATGAGCAGTTCTTC. Protein sequence: CASSLDSSAYNEQFF.

The J gene is TRBJ1-4, the V gene TRBV7-2; TRBD1 agrees at 9 bases. V lost 5 bases and J lost 7; bases outside the gene matches: 5. The length of the CDR3 is 14 residues. Germline assignment: CDR1 SGHTA and CDR2 FQGNSA. CDR3 DNA: TGTGCCAGCAGCCGCAACAGGGGGCTTGAAAAACTGTTTTTT. Its protein is CASSRNRGLEKLFF.

The chain employs TRBV30 and TRBJ1-2; D is perhaps TRBD1 (6 bases). V was clipped by 1 base and J by 0 bases, with 9 bases between them. CDR1 GTSNPN and CDR2 SVGIG come from the germline V gene (reference sequence). CDR3 size: 14 residues. The CDR3 sequence: CAWSGTGTNYGYTF. The CDR3 DNA is TGTGCCTGGAGTGGAACAGGGACTAACTATGGCTACACCTTC.

The rearrangement links TRBV5-1 to TRBJ2-5; 12 bases fit TRBD2. CDR1 is SGHRS, CDR2 YFSETQ, per germline. The ends lost 1 base at V and 2 bases at J; junction bases unmatched: 6. The CDR3 length is 17 residues. CDR3 nucleotide sequence: TGCGCCAGCAGCTTGACCCCCACTAGCGGGAGGCAAGAGACCCAGTACTTC. Residues: CASSLTPTSGRQETQYF.

This chain connects TRBV7-4 to TRBJ1-4; tentatively, D is TRBD1 (6 bases). The V and J ends lost 1 base and 6 bases respectively, with 18 bases between them. This CDR3 comprises 17 residues. From germline, CDR1 is SGHVT and CDR2 SQSDAQ. In DNA, the CDR3 is TGTGCCAGCAGCTTAGATCCGGCAGGGGCAGTTTATGAAAAACTGTTTTTT. Residues: CASSLDPAGAVYEKLFF.

This clone was observed a handful of times. The rearrangement joins TRBV11-3 to TRBJ1-3; 11 bases map to TRBD1. Germline assignment: CDR1 SGHNT and CDR2 YENEEA. Trimming removed 5 bases from V and 2 bases from J; junction bases left unmatched: 2. The CDR3 extends over 15 amino acids. In nucleotides, the CDR3 is TGTGCCAGCAGCCGGGACAGGGGGACTGGAAACACCATATATTTT. Amino acid sequence: CASSRDRGTGNTIYF.

The chain links TRBV6-5 to TRBJ1-2; D unresolved. This CDR3 is 13 amino acids long. Trimming took 6 bases from V and 4 from J, leaving 12 bases between them. Germline V gene data show CDR1 as MNHEY and CDR2 as SVGAGI. The DNA for the CDR3 is TGTGCCAGCAGCTTAGGCGGGATCTATGGCTACACCTTC. Amino acids: CASSLGGIYGYTF.

The chain uses TRBV7-2 and TRBJ1-5; D unresolved. The CDR3 is 17 residues long. Germline V gene lookup returns CDR1 SGHTA and CDR2 FQGNSA. Trimming removed 3 bases from V and 2 bases from J, with 17 bases in between. The CDR3 sequence: CASSLFEMVSGNQPQHF. The CDR3 DNA reads as TGTGCCAGCAGCTTGTTTGAGATGGTCAGCGGCAATCAGCCCCAGCATTTT.

The rearrangement uses TRBV10-3 and TRBJ1-1; TRBD1 matches 8 bases. Germline V lookup: CDR1 ENHRY, CDR2 SYGVKD. V shed 2 bases and J 5 bases; nucleotides not matched to a gene: 10. CDR3 length: 16 residues. CDR3 in DNA: TGTGCCATCAGTGAGCCCGGGGCAGGGGGCAGGACTGAAGCTTTCTTT. This encodes CAISEPGAGGRTEAFF.

This chain connects TRBV18 to TRBJ1-1, with a possible D match to TRBD1 (5 bases). This CDR3 is 18 amino acids long. V was trimmed by 4 bases and J by 0 bases, leaving 21 bases between them. Looked up from germline, CDR1 is KGHSH and CDR2 is LQKENI. The CDR3 reads CASSLTGQGNTMNTEAFF. CDR3 in DNA: TGTGCCAGCTCACTCACCGGCCAGGGTAATACAATGAACACTGAAGCTTTCTTT.

In this sample, this clone turned up a few times. This chain uses TRBV15 with TRBJ1-5; tentatively, D is TRBD1 (6 bases). The V and J ends lost 3 bases and 0 bases respectively, with 6 bases between them. CDR1 and CDR2 (germline): LNHNV, YYDKDF (reference sequence). This CDR3 comprises 14 residues. The CDR3 DNA follows: TGTGCCACCAGCAGGGACAGTAGCAATCAGCCCCAGCATTTT. It encodes CATSRDSSNQPQHF. Full variable domain (rest looked up from reference TRBV15 and TRBJ1-5): DAMVIQNPRYQVTQFGKPVTLSCSQTLNHNVMYWYQQKSSQAPKLLFHYYDKDFNNEADTPDNFQSRRPNTSFCFLDIRSPGLGDTAMYLCATSRDSSNQPQHFGDGTRLSIL.

The rearrangement uses TRBV5-1 and TRBJ1-2; 9 nucleotides line up with TRBD1. Germline CDR1 SGHRS, CDR2 YFSETQ. The V segment lost 2 bases and the J segment 3 bases; nucleotides outside the gene matches: 8. The CDR3 covers 16 residues. CDR3 sequence: CASSFVRWTGDYGYTF. CDR3 sequence (DNA): TGCGCCAGCAGCTTTGTCCGTTGGACAGGGGACTATGGCTACACCTTC.

This clone has more than one count but fewer than ten. For the CDR3, the DNA is TGTGCCAGTAGTATTGTCGGAGGGACCGTTGGCTATGGCTACACCTTC. Protein sequence: CASSIVGGTVGYGYTF. The V and J genes are TRBV19 and TRBJ1-2, with D possibly TRBD1 on 5 matching bases. The V end lost 3 bases, the J end lost 4 bases, and 18 bases lay between the germline ends. The germline gives CDR1 LNHDA, CDR2 SQIVND (reference sequence). This CDR3 has 16 amino acids.

The chain has TRBV5-1 and TRBJ1-2; 7 bases match TRBD1. The CDR3 is 14 residues long. J gave up 3 bases and V 6 bases, and 8 bases lay outside the gene matches. CDR1 and CDR2 from the germline V gene are SGHRS and YFSETQ. CDR3 DNA: TGCGCCAGCACCCCGTACGACAGGGACTATGGCTACACCTTC. Protein product: CASTPYDRDYGYTF. Together with reference TRBV5-1 and TRBJ1-2, the CDR3 gives the full variable domain: KAGVTQTPRYLIKTRGQQVTLSCSPISGHRSVSWYQQTPGQGLQFLFEYFSETQRNKGNFPGRFSGRQFSNSRSEMNVSTLELGDSALYLCASTPYDRDYGYTFGSGTRLTVV.

This clone was observed once. The chain is built from TRBV27 and TRBJ1-5, with D unresolved. The CDR3 consists of 13 residues. The V and J ends lost 6 bases and 6 bases respectively, with 12 bases between them. Germline assignment: CDR1 MNHEY and CDR2 SMNVEV (reference sequence). The CDR3 loop reads CASRTRGGQPQHF. CDR3 nucleotide sequence: TGTGCCAGCAGGACCCGAGGCGGTCAGCCCCAGCATTTT.

V is TRBV5-5 and J is TRBJ1-5; D gene ambiguous. The V gene lost 4 bases and the J gene lost 1 base, with 9 bases spanning the gap. Germline V gives CDR1 SGHKS, CDR2 YYEKEE (reference sequence). The CDR3 has 14 residues. The CDR3 nucleotides read TGTGCCAGCAGCCCCCGGGTGAGCAATCAGCCCCAGCATTTT. Amino acids: CASSPRVSNQPQHF.

This clone has just a few counts. CDR3 amino acids: CASSQEYANYGYTF. In DNA form, the CDR3 reads TGTGCCAGTAGTCAGGAATATGCTAACTATGGCTACACCTTC. The V and J genes are TRBV19 and TRBJ1-2; no clear D gene. Trimming took 5 bases from V and 0 from J, leaving 10 bases between them. The CDR3 extends over 14 amino acids. Germline V gives CDR1 LNHDA, CDR2 SQIVND (reference sequence).